A selection of T cell receptor beta chains follows, all from one sample in a study of regulatory T cells in long-lasting Graves disease. TCRdb passed the multiplex PCR reads through MiXCR, listing each CDR3 protein once. This table has approximately 290,000 distinct CDR3 sequences, around 20% appearing once. Sequencing was performed on peripheral blood mononuclear cells (PBMCs), taken when the disease was refractory, from a patient treated with antithyroid drugs. The receptor set was obtained from a female donor with Graves disease. CDR3s include the opening cysteine and the closing phenylalanine or tryptophan. The D gene is left open where the match is weak. Some rows have no size entry. The others give once, few or many, or a class for an expanded clone.

clone size	V gene	D gene	J gene	CDR3 DNA	CDR3 protein
-	TRBV10-3	-	TRBJ2-7	TGTGCCATCGAGGACGTTAACTCCTACGAGCAGTACTTC	CAIEDVNSYEQYF
few	TRBV10-3	TRBD1	TRBJ1-1	TGTGCCATCAGTGATAACAGGGGGACAGGGGGCACTGAAGCTTTCTTT	CAISDNRGTGGTEAFF
-	TRBV7-2	-	TRBJ2-1	TGTGCCAGCAGCTCCCTGGGAAATGAGCAGTTCTTC	CASSSLGNEQFF
few	TRBV4-2	-	TRBJ2-1	TGTGCCAGCGCCAGAAGAGCGGAAACCTACAATGAGCAGTTCTTC	CASARRAETYNEQFF
few	TRBV5-1	TRBD1	TRBJ1-5	TGCGCCAGCAGCGAACAGGGGGCCGGGCAGCCCCAGCATTTT	CASSEQGAGQPQHF
-	TRBV29-1	TRBD1	TRBJ2-7	TGCAGCGCAACAGGGGGGTCGTACGAGCAGTACTTC	CSATGGSYEQYF
many	TRBV6-5	-	TRBJ1-1	TGTGCCAGCAGTTCCCGGGTCATGAACACTGAAGCTTTCTTT	CASSSRVMNTEAFF
-	TRBV4-1	TRBD1	TRBJ1-5	TGCGCCAGCAGCCAAGACGTAGGACAGGGAACTGCTCAGCCCCAGCATTTT	CASSQDVGQGTAQPQHF
many	TRBV20-1	TRBD2	TRBJ2-5	TGCAGTGCTCACAGCGGGAGTCAAGAGACCCAGTACTTC	CSAHSGSQETQYF
-	TRBV4-1	-	TRBJ1-5	TGCGCCAGCAGCCAAGCCCAAGGACATGGCAATCAGCCCCAGCATTTT	CASSQAQGHGNQPQHF
few	TRBV3-1	-	TRBJ2-2	TGTGCCAGCAGCCAAGTTACGGGTTCCGGGGAGCTGTTTTTT	CASSQVTGSGELFF
-	TRBV10-3	-	TRBJ2-7	TGTGCCACGTCAGACTACGAGCAGTACTTC	CATSDYEQYF
-	TRBV7-2	-	TRBJ1-1	TGTGCCAGCGGCCTCTCCACAGGGCCACCGAGGACTGAAGCTTTCTTT	CASGLSTGPPRTEAFF
-	TRBV4-3	TRBD1	TRBJ2-7	TGCGCCAGCAGCCGGGGGACAGGGGACTTCCCCTCCTACGAGCAGTACTTC	CASSRGTGDFPSYEQYF
few	TRBV19	-	TRBJ2-1	TGTGCCAGTAGTAGCATTCAGGGTTATGAGCAGTTCTTC	CASSSIQGYEQFF
many	TRBV28	-	TRBJ2-7	TGTGCCAGCAGTCCCCCCGGGGAGCAGTACTTC	CASSPPGEQYF
-	TRBV20-1	TRBD1	TRBJ2-2	TGCAGTGCTAGAGCCTACCGCGGGACAGGGGACACCGGGGAGCTGTTTTTT	CSARAYRGTGDTGELFF
few	TRBV7-6	TRBD2	TRBJ2-5	TGTGCCAGCAGCGTCAGTTTACTAGCGGCGTACATACAAGAGACCCAGTACTTC	CASSVSLLAAYIQETQYF
-	TRBV4-2	-	TRBJ2-5	TGTGCCAGCAGCCCCAGGACCCAAGAAGAGACCCAGTACTTC	CASSPRTQEETQYF
-	TRBV6-5	-	TRBJ1-1	TGTGCCAGCAGTTACTCCGCGTCCACTGAAGCTTTCTTT	CASSYSASTEAFF
few	TRBV11-2	-	TRBJ1-1	TGTGCCAGCAGCCGTTGGAGTGAGACTGAAGCTTTCTTT	CASSRWSETEAFF
many	TRBV7-2	-	TRBJ2-5	TGTGCCAGCAGCCCCCGGTGGGAGACCCAGTACTTC	CASSPRWETQYF
few	TRBV28	TRBD1	TRBJ1-3	TGTGCCAGCAGTCTACAGGGGGCTTTTGGAAACACCATATATTTT	CASSLQGAFGNTIYF